This T cell receptor beta chain was observed in a study of blood T cell repertoires in COVID-19. Overall study context: Acute and convalescent COVID-19 samples came from the United States, Italy and Spain. T cells, B-cell-depleted T cells, or PBMCs supplied cDNA or gDNA.

Authors' analysis steps: Estimation of nucleated cell counts relied on the amplification of reference gene primers. Clones were read by immunoSEQ multiplex PCR, and TCRdb kept only the in-frame ones, dropping some. For V, J and clone size, that table is used; D and trimming come from the DNA. The repertoire holds 350,000 to 450,000 clones, with less than 85% as singletons. The V gene lost 4 bases and the J gene lost 4 bases, with 10 bases spanning the gap. Germline loops: CDR1 SNHLY, CDR2 FYNNEI. The CDR3 runs 13 residues. Sequences were obtained from peripheral blood. The receptor comes from a woman under 30 with acute or convalescent COVID-19. V usage is TRBV2 and J usage is TRBJ2-5, with D possibly TRBD1 on 6 matching bases. The CDR3 reads CASSVGAPETQYF. DNA of the CDR3: TGTGCCAGCAGTGTGGGGGCCCCAGAGACCCAGTACTTC.